This T cell receptor beta chain was recorded in a study of long-term antiretroviral therapy in people with HIV (dated by TCRdb to 2021 to 2024). At the level of the whole study: The earliest samples were collected about a decade before the 2015 WHO recommendation for immediate ART, when ART was typically delayed until CD4 counts fell. A retrospective serial study tested whether ART initiation and durable HIV suppression were associated with changes in peripheral blood TRB repertoire composition and diversity. From 30 to 35 adults with confirmed HIV infection, the cohort provided around 180 cryopreserved PBMC samples, gathered serially across a mean of around six years (range 1-12). Among the roughly 30 participants with HIV, over nine were female. No cross-contamination during QIAcube processing turned up in test extractions that ran a monoclonal T-cell line alongside 25 to 35 polyclonal samples. Beyond this particular receptor, the publication reports: At every time point, the repertoire was dominated by expanded TRB clones first identified before ART initiation, although this dominance fluctuated and, in many PLHIV, declined after ART. Inferences about post-ART repertoire changes are limited because no data were available on ART adherence, viral resistance or therapy changes. Because pre-ART samples had limited cell numbers, unsorted PBMC were profiled rather than sorted CD4+ and CD8+ T cells. Starting ART was linked to a significant rise in TRB diversity, yet even with long-term ART the diversity remained significantly lower than in transplant donor controls. Limited PBMC availability meant only the TCR beta chain was sequenced, without alpha chain pairing. The samples were dated from about 2003 to 2018, and the ART regimens that were used may be less effective than current ART regimens. Narrower CDR3 length ranges were observed in HIV repertoires than in controls, and an antigen-experienced repertoire with only a slight naive shift after ART was suggested by the network structure.

As encoded in the germline V gene, CDR1 is MDHEN while CDR2 is SYDVKM. Trimming removed 7 bases from V and 6 bases from J; the gene matches leave 20 bases unexplained. The CDR3 starts with the cysteine, ends with the phenylalanine, and has 18 residues. CDR3 DNA only is kept here, 54 bases in frame from base 1. To be included, a participant needed at least one PBMC sample from before ART initiation plus at least two post-ART samples. Treatment was received in the United States of America by all participants with HIV. Cryopreserved samples of 1-10 million PBMC were thawed and washed before DNA extraction. At the time of the earliest PBMC sample, participants with HIV were aged between roughly 20 and 54 years. PBMC samples from each participant spanned 1-4 timepoints before ART initiation and 2-8 timepoints after ART initiation, with a median of 7 samples. Serial HIV viral load, CD4+ T-cell count, ART history and demographic data were obtained for every participant. Using a Qiagen kit on a QIAcube, genomic DNA was extracted from unsorted PBMC, with samples processed in batches of 12.

With regard to this clone: The antigen it recognizes is unknown. No base qualities exist here, and no much larger clone lies one base off it.

The immunoSEQ hsTCRB v3.0 assay was used at survey level resolution to sequence the TRB variable region. The targeted TRB sequencing depth was about 40,000-55,000 T-cell genomes per sample. TRB libraries were pooled and sequenced on an Illumina MiSeq using a v3 150-cycle kit. For the original study's pipeline: Analysis of repertoires was carried out in R inside a reproducible Nextflow workflow spanning QC, data transformation and analysis. LymphoSeq2, an R package for AIRR-Seq data exploration, was used to implement custom analyses. A few samples that produced fewer than 5000 total TRB sequences were removed, so about 200 HIV repertoires were analyzed. Of the 188 retained HIV repertoires, almost 60 were collected before and around 130 after ART initiation. Repertoires were downsampled to 5000 TRB nucleotide sequences, and summary statistics were averaged over 100 downsampling iterations. The analysis kept only TRB sequences whose CDR3 regions were at least seven amino acids long. Diversity was assessed using a clonality score derived from Shannon entropy and using the Gini coefficient. Repertoire networks linked the top 5000 CDR3 amino acid sequences whenever two sequences differed by an edit distance of one. For TRB CDR3 amino acid sequences, GLIPH2 was used to predict antigen specificity groups and MHC restriction. To flag known CMV, EBV, HIV or tissue antigen associations, CDR3 amino acid sequences were matched against VDJdb and McPAS-TCR. Pre-ART, post-ART and control groups were compared with Wilcoxon signed-rank tests and Holm-Bonferroni correction. TCRdb limited this immuneACCESS table to in-frame rearrangements with V and J called. A share of clones is missing; checked studies link under half to unresolved V genes, and the rest is unexplained. V, J and clone size are those of that table, while D and trimming were read from the DNA. The sample records over 35,000 clones, about 95% of which are singletons. The leading ten clones occupy 2% to 2.5% of the sample.

The rearranged chain carries TRBV28 and TRBJ1-2, with 10 bases matching TRBD1. This material consisted of unsorted PBMCs, taken 9 to 9.5 years after starting antiretroviral therapy. The receptor comes from a man aged 25-40 years with HIV. CDR3 loop: CASTPRSRDRGGGHGYTF. The nucleotide sequence is given as TGTGCCAGCACCCCTCGGTCCCGGGACAGGGGCGGCGGTCATGGCTACACCTTC.